The 25 T cell receptor beta chains reported below all come from one sample, sequenced in a study of blood T cell repertoires in COVID-19. Produced via immunoSEQ multiplex PCR; TCRdb's table is partial and in-frame only. The sample holds about 160,000 clones; approximately 90% are singletons and the top ten take roughly 4%. Sequencing was carried out using PBMCs or T cells enriched from blood (not recorded which). The receptors come from a woman between 35 and 50 years old who had been exposed to COVID-19.

As concerns this clone: The junction departs from germline at one end; a sequencing error may be responsible. V and J are TRBV5-6 and TRBJ2-7; 13 bases agree with TRBD2. The CDR3 contains 17 residues. CDR1 and CDR2 (germline): SGHDT, YYEEEE. The CDR3 DNA is TGTGCCAGCAGCTCGCCACTAGCGGGAGGGGATCGGTACGAGCAGTGCTTC. Protein sequence: CASSSPLAGGDRYEQCF.

The chain couples TRBV6-5 to TRBJ2-2, with D possibly being TRBD2 (5 bases). Germline V lookup: CDR1 MNHEY, CDR2 SVGAGI. V dropped 8 bases and J dropped 4 bases, with 14 bases sitting between them. The CDR3 has 14 amino acids. The CDR3 bases are TGTGCCAGCTGTCCCGAGGGTCTCACCGGGGAGCTGTTTTTT. Encoded protein: CASCPEGLTGELFF.

The V and J genes are TRBV5-1 and TRBJ2-5; D gene uncertain. CDR1 is SGHRS, CDR2 YFSETQ, per germline. V was trimmed by 0 bases and J by 2 bases, leaving 8 bases between them. CDR3 size: 14 residues. The CDR3 bases are TGCGCCAGCAGCTTGGGACGGGTACAAGAGACCCAGTACTTC. Its protein product is CASSLGRVQETQYF.

The V call is TRBV7-9, the J call TRBJ1-1; 7 nucleotides match TRBD1. Trimming took 1 base from V and 5 from J; bases not matched to a gene: 7. The CDR3 sequence is 15 residues long. Looked up from germline, CDR1 is SEHNR and CDR2 is FQNEAQ (reference sequence). CDR3 region: CASSLVGTGDTEAFF. CDR3 DNA: TGTGCCAGCAGCTTAGTCGGCACAGGGGATACTGAAGCTTTCTTT.

This clone has only a few counts. The V gene is TRBV7-2, the J gene TRBJ2-7, with 9 bases that match TRBD1. Germline V gene lookup returns CDR1 SGHTA and CDR2 FQGNSA. The CDR3 loop spans 13 amino acids. V dropped 4 bases and J dropped 9; count of bases not matched to a gene: 7. The CDR3 sequence: CASSSGQGTGQYF. The CDR3 nucleotides read TGTGCCAGCAGCTCGGGACAGGGAACGGGGCAGTACTTC.

The chain combines TRBV19 with TRBJ2-7, with 9 nucleotides matching TRBD2. Trimming took 6 bases from V and 2 from J; bases not matched to a gene: 8. The CDR3 is 15 amino acids. Germline lookup yields CDR1 LNHDA and CDR2 SQIVND (reference sequence). CDR3 amino acids: CASSRGLAGAYEQYF. In DNA form, the CDR3 reads TGTGCCAGTAGCCGGGGGTTAGCGGGGGCCTACGAGCAGTACTTC.

The V and J genes are TRBV10-3 and TRBJ2-7; the match to TRBD1 covers 9 bases. With V trimmed by 4 bases and J by 5 bases, 3 bases remained unmatched. The CDR3 runs 13 residues. Germline assignment: CDR1 ENHRY and CDR2 SYGVKD. CDR3 protein: CAISVTGGDEQYF. CDR3 in DNA: TGTGCCATCAGTGTTACAGGGGGCGACGAGCAGTACTTC.

The chain combines TRBV18 with TRBJ2-2; 11 positions match TRBD1. J lost 5 bases, V lost 5 bases, and 13 bases had no gene match. From germline, CDR1 is KGHSH and CDR2 LQKENI. This CDR3 is built from 18 residues. CDR3 coding DNA: TGTGCCAGCTCAAGGACAGGGGGCCTATCTATTGGGACCGGGGAGCTGTTTTTT. This codes for CASSRTGGLSIGTGELFF.

This chain joins TRBV27 and TRBJ2-5; D is unresolved. The CDR3 contains 13 residues. The V gene lost 8 bases and the J gene lost 5 bases, with 15 bases spanning the gap. CDR1 and CDR2 (germline): MNHEY, SMNVEV (reference sequence). CDR3 amino acids: CASGPLGTETQYF. CDR3 DNA: TGTGCCAGCGGGCCCCTGGGTACTGAGACCCAGTACTTC.

The rearrangement links TRBV4-3 to TRBJ2-7; TRBD2 matches at 12 bases. In germline, CDR1 is LGHNA, CDR2 YSLEER. The junction had 6 bases not matched to a gene; V was cut back by 4 bases and J by 5 bases. The CDR3 sequence is 15 residues long. The CDR3 sequence: CASSPQTSGSHEQYF. The CDR3 nucleotides read TGCGCCAGCAGCCCACAGACTAGCGGGAGCCACGAGCAGTACTTC.

The chain employs TRBV5-1 and TRBJ2-5; 12 positions agree with TRBD2. CDR3 length: 16 residues. V trimming: 1 base; J trimming: 4 bases; junction bases outside the gene matches: 5. Germline V gives CDR1 SGHRS, CDR2 YFSETQ. The CDR3 sequence is CASSLTLTSGGETQYF. The CDR3 nucleotides read TGCGCCAGCAGCTTGACCCTGACTAGCGGGGGAGAGACCCAGTACTTC.

The rearrangement links TRBV5-1 to TRBJ2-4, with 8 positions matching TRBD2. V was pared by 4 bases and J by 6 bases, with 6 bases of the junction left unmatched. Germline V lookup: CDR1 SGHRS, CDR2 YFSETQ. This CDR3 has 14 residues. This CDR3 is CASSPSGSGNIQYF. The CDR3, as DNA: TGCGCCAGCAGCCCGAGCGGGAGCGGAAACATTCAGTACTTC.

The chain combines TRBV5-5 with TRBJ2-1, with 8 bases lining up with TRBD1. From germline, CDR1 is SGHKS and CDR2 YYEKEE (reference sequence). The CDR3 contains 17 residues. V dropped 2 bases and J dropped 8; count of bases not matched to a gene: 15. CDR3 region: CASSLDRGLPRVDEQFF. CDR3 bases: TGTGCCAGCAGCTTAGACAGGGGCCTACCACGTGTCGATGAGCAGTTCTTC.

This sequence joins TRBV3-1 (or the pseudogene TRBV3-2) and TRBJ2-7, with TRBD2 as a possible D gene (6 bases). CDR1 is LGHDT, CDR2 YNNKEL, per germline (reference sequence). The CDR3 has 15 amino acids. V was clipped by 4 bases and J by 0 bases, with 13 bases between them. CDR3 sequence: CASSLHRDSSYEQYF. As DNA, the CDR3 is TGTGCCAGCAGCCTCCACCGGGACTCCTCCTACGAGCAGTACTTC.

This clone was seen a handful of times. The chain combines TRBV10-3 with TRBJ2-4; 8 bases map to TRBD1. This CDR3 is 14 amino acids long. J gave up 7 bases and V 3 bases, and 5 bases lay outside the gene matches. Germline V gene sequence: CDR1 ENHRY, CDR2 SYGVKD. As DNA, the CDR3 is TGTGCCATCAGTGACAGGGGGCTGGGGAACATTCAGTACTTC. Its protein is CAISDRGLGNIQYF.

This chain connects TRBV4-2 to TRBJ2-7, with TRBD1 as a possible D gene (6 bases). The CDR3 covers 15 residues. The V end lost 2 bases, the J end lost 0 bases, and 11 bases lay between the germline ends. CDR1 and CDR2 from the germline V gene are LGHNA and YNFKEQ. CDR3 amino acids: CASSQSDRSSYEQYF. As DNA, the CDR3 is TGTGCCAGCAGCCAATCCGACAGGTCCTCCTACGAGCAGTACTTC.

This sequence joins TRBV5-1 and TRBJ2-7; TRBD1 matches at 7 bases. V shed 4 bases, J shed 7 bases, and the junction held 5 bases outside the gene matches. The CDR3 loop spans 12 amino acids. Germline V gene data show CDR1 as SGHRS and CDR2 as YFSETQ. Here the CDR3 reads CASSTGQREQYF. The CDR3 bases are TGCGCCAGCAGCACGGGACAGAGAGAGCAGTACTTC.

V gene TRBV27 combines with J gene TRBJ2-2, with 7 bases lining up with TRBD1. The CDR3 is 13 amino acids. V dropped 10 bases and J dropped 5; count of bases not matched to a gene: 7. Germline CDR1 and CDR2: MNHEY and SMNVEV (reference sequence). CDR3 protein: CAILTGDTGELFF. The CDR3 DNA reads TGTGCCATCCTCACAGGGGATACCGGGGAGCTGTTTTTT.

The CDR3 sequence is CASSQDSGQPSYEQYF. The CDR3 DNA reads as TGCGCCAGCAGCCAAGATTCGGGACAGCCTTCCTACGAGCAGTACTTC. The V call is TRBV4-3, the J call TRBJ2-7; TRBD1 matches 7 bases. Germline CDR1 and CDR2: LGHNA and YSLEER. Trimming cost V 0 bases and J 1 base; bases outside gene matches: 6. This CDR3 contains 16 residues.

This chain links TRBV9 with TRBJ2-3; D perhaps matches TRBD2 (5 bases). CDR3 size: 15 residues. The germline V gene has CDR1 SGDLS and CDR2 YYNGEE. The V end was cut by 2 bases, the J end by 3 bases, with 13 bases between. CDR3 region: CASSVRGSKTDTQYF. The DNA of the CDR3 is TGTGCCAGCAGCGTCCGAGGGAGCAAGACAGATACGCAGTATTTT. The whole variable domain, remainder taken from reference TRBV9 and TRBJ2-3, is DSGVTQTPKHLITATGQRVTLRCSPRSGDLSVYWYQQSLDQGLQFLIQYYNGEERAKGNILERFSAQQFPDLHSELNLSSLELGDSALYFCASSVRGSKTDTQYFGPGTRLTVL.

This chain connects TRBV4-3 to TRBJ2-3; 12 bases align to TRBD2. Germline V gene lookup returns CDR1 LGHNA and CDR2 YSLEER. This CDR3 has 16 residues. The V gene end was trimmed by 0 bases and the J gene end by 3 bases; junction bases not matched to a gene: 1. The CDR3 DNA reads TGCGCCAGCAGCCAAGAACTAGCGGGAGGTACAGATACGCAGTATTTT. It codes for CASSQELAGGTDTQYF.

The gene calls are TRBV18 and TRBJ1-4; possibly TRBD1 for D (5 bases). The CDR3 has 14 amino acids. Germline values: CDR1 KGHSH, CDR2 LQKENI. V shed 2 bases and J shed 8 bases, with 12 bases lying between them. The CDR3 DNA reads TGTGCCAGCTCACCAGGGGCTCCAGTGGAAAAACTGTTTTTT. Protein product: CASSPGAPVEKLFF.

The V and J genes are TRBV19 and TRBJ2-2; D unresolved. CDR1 and CDR2 from the germline V gene are LNHDA and SQIVND (reference sequence). V lost 7 bases and J lost 0, with 9 bases in between. The CDR3 runs to 14 residues. DNA for the CDR3: TGTGCCAGTACCAGACTGGCGAACACCGGGGAGCTGTTTTTT. Protein: CASTRLANTGELFF. Drawing the rest from reference TRBV19 and TRBJ2-2, the complete variable domain is DGGITQSPKYLFRKEGQNVTLSCEQNLNHDAMYWYRQDPGQGLRLIYYSQIVNDFQKGDIAEGYSVSREKKESFPLTVTSAQKNPTAFYLCASTRLANTGELFFGEGSRLTVL.

The chain recombines TRBV25-1 with TRBJ1-2, with 7 bases matching TRBD1. Germline V gives CDR1 MGHDK, CDR2 SYGVNS. J gave up 8 bases and V 7 bases, and 10 bases lay outside the gene matches. The CDR3 is 13 residues long. The CDR3 DNA sequence: TGTGCCAGCAAACCGACAGGGCCTTGGGGCTACACCTTC. Amino acid sequence: CASKPTGPWGYTF.

This chain connects TRBV4-1 to TRBJ2-3; 8 nucleotides line up with TRBD2. The J segment lost 2 bases and the V segment lost 0 bases, leaving 7 bases of the junction unmatched. Per the germline V gene, CDR1 is MGHRA and CDR2 is YSYEKL. This CDR3 is 17 amino acids long. CDR3 protein: CASSQDRAGESTDTQYF. In nucleotides, the CDR3 is TGCGCCAGCAGCCAAGATCGAGCGGGGGAGTCCACAGATACGCAGTATTTT.